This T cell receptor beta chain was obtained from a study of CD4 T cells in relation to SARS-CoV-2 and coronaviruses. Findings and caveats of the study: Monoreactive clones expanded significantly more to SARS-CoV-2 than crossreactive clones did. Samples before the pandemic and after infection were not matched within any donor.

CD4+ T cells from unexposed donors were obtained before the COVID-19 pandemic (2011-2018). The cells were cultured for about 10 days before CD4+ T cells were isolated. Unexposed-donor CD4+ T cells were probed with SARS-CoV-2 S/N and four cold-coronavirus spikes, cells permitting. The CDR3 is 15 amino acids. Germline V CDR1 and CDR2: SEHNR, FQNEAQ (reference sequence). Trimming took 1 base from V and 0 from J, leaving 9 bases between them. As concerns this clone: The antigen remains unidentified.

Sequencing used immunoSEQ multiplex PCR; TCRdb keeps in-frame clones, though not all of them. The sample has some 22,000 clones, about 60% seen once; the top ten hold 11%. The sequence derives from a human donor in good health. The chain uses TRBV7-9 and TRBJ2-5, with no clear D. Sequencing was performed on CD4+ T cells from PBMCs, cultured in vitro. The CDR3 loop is CASSLVRAYQETQYF. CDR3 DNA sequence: TGTGCCAGCAGCTTAGTTCGGGCGTACCAAGAGACCCAGTACTTC.